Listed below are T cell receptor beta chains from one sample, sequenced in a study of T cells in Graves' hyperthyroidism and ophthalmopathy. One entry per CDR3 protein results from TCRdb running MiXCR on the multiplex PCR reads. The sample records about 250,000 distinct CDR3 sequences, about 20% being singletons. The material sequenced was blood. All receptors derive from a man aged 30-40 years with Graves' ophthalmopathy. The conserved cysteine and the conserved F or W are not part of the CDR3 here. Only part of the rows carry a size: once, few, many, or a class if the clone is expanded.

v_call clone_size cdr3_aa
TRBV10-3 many AISEGADTQY
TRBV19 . ATAAGESYEQY
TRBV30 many AWDRGRNTEAF
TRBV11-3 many ASSPLAGLGNEQF
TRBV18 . ASSPISGRAGYEQY
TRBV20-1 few SASLSGGGHNEQF
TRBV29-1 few SVEQGLNTEAF
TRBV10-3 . AISAIKGQPQH
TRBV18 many ASSPPTTVEAF
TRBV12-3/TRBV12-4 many ASSLGTTGRGDTDTQY
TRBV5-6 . ASSLFNFADTQY
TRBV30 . AWRGLAGGPTGELF
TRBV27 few ASSFGTEYGYT
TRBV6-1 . ASRAGVGGLYEQY
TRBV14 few ASSQVLAGGSGELF
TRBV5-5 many ASTPFVAGLNNEQF
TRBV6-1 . ASSEVPGERTDTQY
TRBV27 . ASSLNSGSFPEQETQY
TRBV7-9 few ASSRKTSQYNEQF
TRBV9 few ASSVDGAGHSYEQY
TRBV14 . ASSREWLAEAF
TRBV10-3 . AIGRDRDHEQY
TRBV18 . ASSPQAGTGEKLF
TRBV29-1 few SVEGTDGIYEQY
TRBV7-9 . ASSQNGYT
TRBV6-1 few ASSKTGTSGRNEQF
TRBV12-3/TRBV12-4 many ASSSPARIAMTQY
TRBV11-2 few ASSRAPGLAGVRGSGELF
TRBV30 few AWRTLNTGELF
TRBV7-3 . ASTPGGTGELF
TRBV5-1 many ASSLTGVANTEAF
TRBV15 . ATSRDPATGDETQY
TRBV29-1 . SVEDARTMKQF
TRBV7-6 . ASRLGEASTDTQY
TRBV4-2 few ASSQDGAGVTAYEQY
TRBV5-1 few ASSLAPLNEQF
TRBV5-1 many ASSLGSTDTQY
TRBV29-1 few SVHSGGLYEQY
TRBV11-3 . ASSLRRVPGELF
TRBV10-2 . ASSEWALADHVTDTQY
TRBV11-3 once ASSFGQYEQY
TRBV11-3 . ASQSTYNEQF
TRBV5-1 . ASSLGIVSTDTQY
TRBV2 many ASSEWGTYTEAF
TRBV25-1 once ASSDVRASSYNSPLH
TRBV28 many ASSLKGRGLSGANVLT
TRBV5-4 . ASSLQGALREQY
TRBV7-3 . ASSPRALAGNTGELF
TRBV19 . ASIGQVTGELF
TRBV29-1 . SAGKGGKVTNEQF
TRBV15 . ATSRDRSSYGYT
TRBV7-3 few ASSLTLGETQY
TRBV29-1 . SVEQEQGETQY
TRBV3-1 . ASSQGTWHEQY
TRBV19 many ASSATGLETQY
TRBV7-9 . ASSSSEGEQF
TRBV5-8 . ASSLVGGSFYNEQF
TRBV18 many ASSRLTSGTRDEQF
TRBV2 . ASSELGVQNSPLH
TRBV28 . ASSFLIFGGTGEVTGELF